These T cell receptor beta chains were read from a single sample in a study of T cells in localized non-small cell lung cancer. Produced via immunoSEQ multiplex PCR; TCRdb's table is partial and in-frame only. This table has roughly 58,000 clones, approximately 80% appearing once. The material sequenced was PBMCs, taken before any cancer treatment. These receptor sequences come from a man aged 40-75 years with stage II lung adenocarcinoma. CDR3s include the opening cysteine and the closing phenylalanine or tryptophan. The order of the fields is V gene, J gene, clone size, D gene, CDR3 DNA, CDR3 protein. The D gene is left open where the match is weak. Part of the rows lack a size; the others show once, few, many or a class for expanded clones.

TRBV4-2,TRBJ2-3,-,-,TGTGCCAGCAGCCAATCCTGGACTGTCTTTTACACAGATACGCAGTATTTT,CASSQSWTVFYTDTQYF
TRBV19,TRBJ1-1,-,-,TGTGCCACCATGGGGGGGACCCCCGCTGAAGCTTTCTTT,CATMGGTPAEAFF
TRBV7-9,TRBJ2-3,-,-,TGTGCCAGCAGCTTTGAGGGACCCGTTTTT,CASSFEGPVF
TRBV9,TRBJ1-4,-,TRBD1,TGTGCCAGCAGCGCGTGGGCACAGGGGGCTAATGAAAAACTGTTTTTT,CASSAWAQGANEKLFF
TRBV5-1,TRBJ2-2,-,-,TGCGCCAGCAGCTTGCCGGAGCCCGGGGAGCTGTTTTTT,CASSLPEPGELFF
TRBV11-3,TRBJ2-1,few,-,TGTGCCAGCAGCTCGGGCCCATTCAATGAGCAGTTCTTC,CASSSGPFNEQFF
TRBV5-5,TRBJ2-3,few,TRBD1,TGTGCCAGCAGCTTCGGGACAGATCAGCAGTATTTT,CASSFGTDQQYF
TRBV7-2,TRBJ2-3,-,TRBD1,TGTGCCAGCAGCCCAGCCCGGGACAGGGGGCGGAATACGCAGTATTTT,CASSPARDRGRNTQYF
TRBV5-5,TRBJ2-6,-,-,TGTGCCAGCAGCGCGTACTCTGGGGCCAACGTCCTGACTTTC,CASSAYSGANVLTF
TRBV27,TRBJ2-1,-,TRBD2,TGTGCCAGCAGTTTCCTAGCGGGAGAAGCGGATGAGCAGTTCTTC,CASSFLAGEADEQFF
TRBV28,TRBJ1-4,-,-,TGTGCCAGCAGTTTCGTCGTTGATAATGAAAAACTGTTTTTT,CASSFVVDNEKLFF
TRBV9,TRBJ2-5,-,TRBD2,TGTGCCAGCAGCGGGGGAGGGCCGAGGGAGACCCAGTACTTC,CASSGGGPRETQYF
TRBV5-1,TRBJ2-7,few,-,TGCGCCAGCAGCTTTTTGGTCGGGGGCTACGAGCAGTACTTC,CASSFLVGGYEQYF
TRBV11-1,TRBJ1-1,-,TRBD1,TGTGCCAGCAGCACGGGGACAGCCACTGAAGCTTTCTTT,CASSTGTATEAFF
TRBV20-1,TRBJ2-1,once,-,TGCAGTGCTAGAGTTAACAATGAGCAGTTCTTC,CSARVNNEQFF
TRBV2,TRBJ1-1,-,-,TGTGCCAGCAGTGATCATGGGGGCACTGAAGCTTTCTTT,CASSDHGGTEAFF
TRBV30,TRBJ1-1,many,-,TGTGCCTGGAACGGACAGTCGAACACTGAAGCTTTCTTT,CAWNGQSNTEAFF
TRBV5-1,TRBJ2-7,-,TRBD2,TGCGCCAGCAGCTTCGGCGGGAGGTCCCCCTACGAGCAGTACTTC,CASSFGGRSPYEQYF
TRBV6-5,TRBJ2-7,-,-,TGTGCCAGTTCGGACGGCCGTAGGCGGTCCTACGAGCAGTACTTC,CASSDGRRRSYEQYF
TRBV7-9,TRBJ2-2,-,-,TGTGCCAGCAGCTTCGAGGGGAACGGGGAGCTGTTTTTT,CASSFEGNGELFF
TRBV27,TRBJ1-4,-,-,TGTGCCAGCAGCCCCTTAACTGATGAAAAACTGTTTTTT,CASSPLTDEKLFF
TRBV29-1,TRBJ1-2,once,TRBD1,TGCAGCGTTGAAGATGGGCAGGGGGCGCAGGGCTACACCTTC,CSVEDGQGAQGYTF
TRBV28,TRBJ2-5,medium-sized,TRBD2,TGTGCCAGCAGCTGGGAGGGTTGGGAGACCCAGTACTTC,CASSWEGWETQYF
TRBV10-3,TRBJ2-1,-,-,TGTGCCAGTACTAGGGACCTAAACGACAATGAGCAGTTCTTC,CASTRDLNDNEQFF
TRBV7-6,TRBJ1-1,-,-,TGTGCCAGCAGCTTAGGCTCAGAAGCTTTCTTT,CASSLGSEAFF
TRBV10-3,TRBJ1-3,-,-,TGTGCCACCGCCCCGCTAATTGGAAACACCATATATTTT,CATAPLIGNTIYF
TRBV19,TRBJ2-1,few,-,TGTGCCAGTAGTGGCCCGGGGTACAATGAGCAGTTCTTC,CASSGPGYNEQFF
TRBV6-6,TRBJ2-1,once,TRBD2,TGTGCCAGCAGTGGAACTAGCGGGAGGGACAATGAGCAGTTCTTC,CASSGTSGRDNEQFF
TRBV6-5,TRBJ2-7,-,TRBD2,TGTGCCAGCAGTTACCTACTAGCGGAATCCTACGAGCAGTACTTC,CASSYLLAESYEQYF
TRBV19,TRBJ1-1,-,TRBD1,TGTGCCAGTAGTATAGGCCGTAGGACAGGGGGCACTGAAGCTTTCTTT,CASSIGRRTGGTEAFF
TRBV18,TRBJ2-2,-,TRBD2,TGTGCCAGCTCACCGCAGGCGGGAGAGCTGAACACCGGGGAGCTGTTTTTT,CASSPQAGELNTGELFF
TRBV27,TRBJ1-3,-,-,TGTGCCAGCAGTTTACGCCGCTCTGGAAACACCATATATTTT,CASSLRRSGNTIYF